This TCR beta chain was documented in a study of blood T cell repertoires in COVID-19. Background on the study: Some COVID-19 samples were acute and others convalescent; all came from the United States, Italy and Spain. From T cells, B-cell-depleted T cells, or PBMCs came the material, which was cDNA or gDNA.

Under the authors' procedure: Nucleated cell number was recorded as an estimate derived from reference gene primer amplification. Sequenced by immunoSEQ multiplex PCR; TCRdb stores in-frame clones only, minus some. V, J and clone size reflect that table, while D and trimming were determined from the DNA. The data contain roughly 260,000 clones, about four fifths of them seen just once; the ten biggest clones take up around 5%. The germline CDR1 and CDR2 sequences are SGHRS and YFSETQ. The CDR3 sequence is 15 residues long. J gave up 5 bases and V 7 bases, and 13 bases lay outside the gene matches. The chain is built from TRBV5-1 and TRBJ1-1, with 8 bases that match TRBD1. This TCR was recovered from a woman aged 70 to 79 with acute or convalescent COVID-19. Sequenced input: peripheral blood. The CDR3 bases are TGCGCCAGCGGACAAGGGAGGACAGGGAAGACTGAAGCTTTCTTT. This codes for CASGQGRTGKTEAFF.